This entry features one T cell receptor beta chain sequence. Its antigen is still unknown. The data were obtained in a study of OX40 agonist ivuxolimab in advanced cancers. In the study overall: Patients were treated with intravenous ivuxolimab, dosed at 0.01 to 10 mg/kg and infused every 2 weeks. Notes on the study in general: Within 6 weeks, CD4+ and CD8+ blood T cells expanded clonally at 0.1 to 3.0 mg/kg. The antigen specificity of the peripheral T cells (those that were expanded) was not determined. CD8+ T cells (on average) carried more expanded clones than CD4+ T cells.

Only in-frame clones appear in the TCRdb table, and some are missing; sequencing was by immunoSEQ multiplex PCR. The sample holds about 59,000 clones, 90% to 95% seen once. Germline V lookup: CDR1 SEHNR, CDR2 FQNEAQ (reference sequence). This CDR3 comprises 14 residues. Deletions cut 1 base from V and 0 bases from J, with 6 bases between. This TCR was sampled from an adult with an advanced solid tumor such as melanoma, head and neck, liver or kidney cancer. This chain uses TRBV7-9 with TRBJ1-2; perhaps TRBD1 as D (5 bases). The input for sequencing was CD4+ or CD8+ T cells sorted from blood, taken in a trial of the OX40 agonist ivuxolimab. The CDR3 loop is CASSLGQTNYGYTF. CDR3 DNA sequence: TGTGCCAGCAGCTTAGGACAGACTAACTATGGCTACACCTTC.